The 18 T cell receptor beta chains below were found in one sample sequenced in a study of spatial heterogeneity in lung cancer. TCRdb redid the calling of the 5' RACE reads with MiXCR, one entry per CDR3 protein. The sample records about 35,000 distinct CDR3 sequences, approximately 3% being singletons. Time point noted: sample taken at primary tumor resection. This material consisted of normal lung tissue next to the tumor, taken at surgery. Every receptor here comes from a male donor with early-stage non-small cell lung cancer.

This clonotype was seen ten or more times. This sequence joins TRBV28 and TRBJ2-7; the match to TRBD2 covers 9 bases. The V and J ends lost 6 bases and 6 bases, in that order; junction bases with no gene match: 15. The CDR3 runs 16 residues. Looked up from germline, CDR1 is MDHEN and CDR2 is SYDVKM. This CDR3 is CASSYRSGSRRGEQYF. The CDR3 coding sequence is TGTGCCAGCAGCTACCGTAGCGGGAGTCGACGGGGCGAGCAGTACTTC.

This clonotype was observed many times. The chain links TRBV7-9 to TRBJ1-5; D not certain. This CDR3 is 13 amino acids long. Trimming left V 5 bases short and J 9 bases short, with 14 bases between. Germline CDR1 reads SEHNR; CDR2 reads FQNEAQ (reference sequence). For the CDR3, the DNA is TGTGCCAGCAGCCCAGAAAGAGGCTGGCCCCAGCATTTT. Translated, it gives CASSPERGWPQHF.

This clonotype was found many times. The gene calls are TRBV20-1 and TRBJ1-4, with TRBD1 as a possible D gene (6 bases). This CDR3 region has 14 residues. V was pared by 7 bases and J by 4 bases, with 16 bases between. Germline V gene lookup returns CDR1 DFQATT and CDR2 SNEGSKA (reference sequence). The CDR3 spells CSVTLRTDNEKLFF. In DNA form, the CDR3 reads TGCAGTGTAACGCTCCGGACAGATAATGAAAAACTGTTTTTT.

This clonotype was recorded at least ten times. Here the CDR3 reads CASSFARSSYGEQFF. The CDR3, as DNA: TGTGCCAGCAGTTTCGCCCGGAGCTCCTATGGTGAGCAGTTCTTC. The V call is TRBV12-3 or TRBV12-4, the J call TRBJ2-1; D not resolved. The V gene lost 3 bases and the J gene lost 9 bases, with 18 bases spanning the gap. The CDR3 length is 15 residues.

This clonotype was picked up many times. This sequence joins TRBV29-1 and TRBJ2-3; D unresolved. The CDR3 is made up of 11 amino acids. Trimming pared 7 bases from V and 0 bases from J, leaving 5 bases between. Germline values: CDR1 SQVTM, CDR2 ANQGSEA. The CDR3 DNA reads TGCAGCGCTATTAGCACAGATACGCAGTATTTT. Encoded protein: CSAISTDTQYF.

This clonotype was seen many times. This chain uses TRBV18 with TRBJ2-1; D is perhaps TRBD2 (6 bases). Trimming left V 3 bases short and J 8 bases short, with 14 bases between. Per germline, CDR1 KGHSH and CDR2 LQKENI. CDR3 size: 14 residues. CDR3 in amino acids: CASSPTQLAYEQFF. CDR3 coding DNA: TGTGCCAGCTCACCTACACAACTAGCTTATGAGCAGTTCTTC. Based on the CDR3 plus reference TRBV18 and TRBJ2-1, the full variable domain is NAGVMQNPRHLVRRRGQEARLRCSPMKGHSHVYWYRQLPEEGLKFMVYLQKENIIDESGMPKERFSAEFPKEGPSILRIQQVVRGDSAAYFCASSPTQLAYEQFFGPGTRLTVL.

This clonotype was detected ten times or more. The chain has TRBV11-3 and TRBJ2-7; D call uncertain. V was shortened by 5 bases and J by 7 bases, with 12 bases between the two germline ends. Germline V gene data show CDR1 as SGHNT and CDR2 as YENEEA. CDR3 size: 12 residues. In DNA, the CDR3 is TGTGCCAGCAGCCTTACGACCGGGGAGCAGTACTTC. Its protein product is CASSLTTGEQYF.

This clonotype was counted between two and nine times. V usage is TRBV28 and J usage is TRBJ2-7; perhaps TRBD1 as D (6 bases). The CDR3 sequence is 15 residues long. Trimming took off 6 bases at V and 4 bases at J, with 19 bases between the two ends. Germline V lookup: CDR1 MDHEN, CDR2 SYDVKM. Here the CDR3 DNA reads TGTGCCAGCAGGGAGGACAGCGCGAGGGCATACGAGCAGTACTTC. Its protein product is CASREDSARAYEQYF.

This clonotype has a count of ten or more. This CDR3 is CASSSTGPSYEQYF. The CDR3, as DNA: TGTGCCAGCAGCAGCACCGGGCCCTCTTACGAGCAGTACTTC. The chain carries TRBV7-2 and TRBJ2-7; D ambiguous. There are 14 residues in the CDR3. Trimming left V 5 bases short and J 4 bases short, with 15 bases between. Germline V gene data show CDR1 as SGHTA and CDR2 as FQGNSA. Drawing the rest from reference TRBV7-2 and TRBJ2-7, the complete variable domain is GAGVSQSPSNKVTEKGKDVELRCDPISGHTALYWYRQSLGQGLEFLIYFQGNSAPDKSGLPSDRFSAERTGGSVSTLTIQRTQQEDSAVYLCASSSTGPSYEQYFGPGTRLTVT.

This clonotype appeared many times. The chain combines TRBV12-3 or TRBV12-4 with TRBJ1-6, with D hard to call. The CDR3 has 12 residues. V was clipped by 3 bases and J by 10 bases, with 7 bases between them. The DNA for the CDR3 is TGTGCCAGCAGTTTTAACCGCTCACCCCTCCACTTT. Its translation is CASSFNRSPLHF.

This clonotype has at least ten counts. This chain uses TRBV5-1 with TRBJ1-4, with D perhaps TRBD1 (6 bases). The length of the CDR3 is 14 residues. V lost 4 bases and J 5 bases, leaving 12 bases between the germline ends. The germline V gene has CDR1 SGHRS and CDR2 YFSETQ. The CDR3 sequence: CASSNREGNEKLFF. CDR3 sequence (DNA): TGCGCCAGCAGCAACAGGGAAGGGAATGAAAAACTGTTTTTT.

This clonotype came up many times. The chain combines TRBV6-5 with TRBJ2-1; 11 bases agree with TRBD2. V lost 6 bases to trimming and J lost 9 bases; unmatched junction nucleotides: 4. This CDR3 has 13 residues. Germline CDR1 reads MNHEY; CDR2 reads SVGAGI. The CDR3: CASRLAGAVEQFF. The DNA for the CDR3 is TGTGCCAGCAGACTAGCGGGAGCGGTTGAGCAGTTCTTC.

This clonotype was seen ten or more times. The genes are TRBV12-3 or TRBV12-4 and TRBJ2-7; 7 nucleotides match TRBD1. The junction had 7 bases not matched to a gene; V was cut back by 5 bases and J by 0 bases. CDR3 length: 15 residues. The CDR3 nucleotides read TGTGCCAGCAGTCCACGGGACAGAGCCTCCTACGAGCAGTACTTC. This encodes CASSPRDRASYEQYF.

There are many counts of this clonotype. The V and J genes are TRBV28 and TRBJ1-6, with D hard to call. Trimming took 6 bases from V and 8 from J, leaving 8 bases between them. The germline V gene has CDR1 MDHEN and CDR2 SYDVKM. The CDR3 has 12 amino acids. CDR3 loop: CASSPGYSPLHF. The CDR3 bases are TGTGCCAGCAGCCCCGGATATTCACCCCTCCACTTT.

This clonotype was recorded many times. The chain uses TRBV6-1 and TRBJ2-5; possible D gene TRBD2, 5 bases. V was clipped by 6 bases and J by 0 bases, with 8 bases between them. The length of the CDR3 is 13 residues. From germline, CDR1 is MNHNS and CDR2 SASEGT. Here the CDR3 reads CASRSGNQETQYF. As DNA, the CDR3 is TGTGCCAGCAGGTCGGGAAACCAAGAGACCCAGTACTTC.

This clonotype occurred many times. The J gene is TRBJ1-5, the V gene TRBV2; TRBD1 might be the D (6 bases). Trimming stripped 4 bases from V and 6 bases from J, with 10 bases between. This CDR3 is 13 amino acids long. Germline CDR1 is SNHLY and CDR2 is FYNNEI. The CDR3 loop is CASSAGQPQPQHF. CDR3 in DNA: TGTGCCAGCAGTGCAGGACAGCCTCAGCCCCAGCATTTT.

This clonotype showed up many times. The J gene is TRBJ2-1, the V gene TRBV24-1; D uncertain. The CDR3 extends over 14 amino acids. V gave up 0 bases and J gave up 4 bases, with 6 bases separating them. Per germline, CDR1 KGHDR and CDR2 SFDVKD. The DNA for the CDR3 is TGTGCCACCAGTGATTTGTACAAGTACAATGAGCAGTTCTTC. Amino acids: CATSDLYKYNEQFF.

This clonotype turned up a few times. CDR3 sequence reads: CASSLKSGSDTQYF. CDR3 DNA: TGCGCCAGCAGCTTGAAGTCAGGATCAGATACGCAGTATTTT. This chain connects TRBV5-1 to TRBJ2-3; D not certain. The CDR3 length is 14 residues. CDR1 SGHRS and CDR2 YFSETQ come from the germline V gene. Trimming cost V 1 base and J 4 bases, with 10 bases left between them.